These 20 T cell receptor beta chains were sequenced from one sample in a study of blood T cells in healthy people across ages. Primers used in a second PCR of about 6 to 11 cycles were a sample-barcoded 5' primer and a J-beta primer mix. One entry per CDR3 protein, called by TCRdb with MiXCR from the 5' RACE reads. This sample has about 670,000 distinct CDR3 sequences, with 40% to 45% found just once. The source material was blood. These receptors were taken from a man older than 75 in good health.

J is TRBJ2-5 and V is TRBV7-3; TRBD2 agrees at 7 bases. With V trimmed by 5 bases and J by 4 bases, 4 bases remained unmatched. The CDR3 length is 13 residues. The germline V gene encodes CDR1 SGHTA and CDR2 FQGTGA. The CDR3 loop is CASSPGRGETQYF. CDR3 bases: TGTGCCAGCAGCCCAGGGAGGGGAGAGACCCAGTACTTC.

This clonotype was seen more than once but under ten times. This chain joins TRBV6-6 and TRBJ2-5; D is uncertain. CDR1 is MNHNY and CDR2 is SVGAGI in the germline V gene (reference sequence). The CDR3 covers 12 residues. V was cut by 7 bases and J by 13 bases, with 19 bases left in between. The CDR3 DNA is TGTGCCAGCAAGACTCCCCCGGACGGGCTGTACTTC. It codes for CASKTPPDGLYF.

V gene TRBV12-3 or TRBV12-4 combines with J gene TRBJ2-7; no firm D call. This CDR3 comprises 12 residues. V lost 8 bases and J 3 bases, leaving 11 bases between the germline ends. The CDR3: CASGLQYYEQYF. CDR3 nucleotide sequence: TGTGCCAGCGGCCTACAGTACTACGAGCAGTACTTC.

The chain links TRBV20-1 to TRBJ1-1; D perhaps matches TRBD1 (5 bases). Germline V gene sequence: CDR1 DFQATT, CDR2 SNEGSKA (reference sequence). The CDR3 runs 15 residues. Trimming stripped 6 bases from V and 1 base from J, with 18 bases between. This chain's CDR3 is CSALPYNGGNTEAFF. The DNA for the CDR3 is TGCAGTGCGTTACCTTATAACGGGGGGAACACTGAAGCTTTCTTT.

This clonotype was counted only a few times. The rearrangement joins TRBV6-2 or TRBV6-3 to TRBJ2-1; 8 nucleotides agree with TRBD2. CDR1 is MNHEY, CDR2 SVGEGT, per germline. After removal of 2 bases from V and 7 bases from J, the junction contained 19 bases not matched to a gene. The CDR3 runs 19 residues. CDR3: CASSYVGASGLSLGNEQFF. CDR3 DNA sequence: TGTGCCAGCAGTTACGTCGGCGCTAGCGGGCTTTCTCTAGGAAATGAGCAGTTCTTC.

CDR3 amino acids: CASSQAVRVAEQYF. CDR3 DNA sequence: TGTGCCAGCAGCCAAGCGGTCCGAGTCGCCGAGCAGTACTTC. The chain couples TRBV4-2 to TRBJ2-5, with D unresolved. The DNA end is more similar to TRBJ2-7, so the J call may be wrong. The germline CDR1 and CDR2 sequences are LGHNA and YNFKEQ. CDR3 length: 14 residues.

This clonotype was picked up a small number of times. The chain links TRBV24-1 to TRBJ2-1; 7 bases are shared with TRBD1. This CDR3 spans 15 amino acids. CDR1 is KGHDR and CDR2 is SFDVKD in the germline V gene. J was trimmed by 6 bases and V by 3 bases; bases with no gene match: 7. CDR3 residues: CATSDRGTERNEQFF. The CDR3 DNA reads as TGTGCCACCAGTGATAGGGGGACAGAACGCAATGAGCAGTTCTTC.

The chain couples TRBV6-2 or TRBV6-3 to TRBJ2-1; 7 nucleotides agree with TRBD1. J was trimmed by 7 bases and V by 2 bases; bases with no gene match: 11. This CDR3 has 16 residues. Germline CDR1 is MNHEY and CDR2 is SVGEGT. DNA of the CDR3: TGTGCCAGCAGTTACCCACCAGGGGGAATTAGGAATGAGCAGTTCTTC. Protein product: CASSYPPGGIRNEQFF.

The V gene is TRBV20-1, the J gene TRBJ1-6; 9 bases fit TRBD1. Losses at the gene ends were 3 bases for V and 6 bases for J; bases not matched to a gene: 3. The CDR3 totals 14 residues. From germline, CDR1 is DFQATT and CDR2 SNEGSKA (reference sequence). CDR3: CSAREDRGNSPLHF. CDR3 DNA sequence: TGCAGTGCTAGGGAGGACAGGGGTAATTCACCCCTCCACTTT.

This chain uses TRBV6-5 with TRBJ2-1; either TRBD1 or TRBD2 may fit D (5 bases each). The DNA matches TRBJ2-7 better at its end, which makes the J call doubtful. CDR1 and CDR2 from the germline V gene are MNHEY and SVGAGI. CDR3 length equals 15 residues. The CDR3 bases are TGTGCCAGCAGTTATGACAGTAGAGACTACAATGAGCAGTACTTC. This codes for CASSYDSRDYNEQYF.

J is TRBJ1-2 and V is TRBV7-2; D gene unclear. The germline V gene has CDR1 SGHTA and CDR2 FQGNSA. Trimming left V 3 bases short and J 4 bases short, with 12 bases between. The CDR3 totals 14 residues. The CDR3 loop is CASSLAGVSYGYTF. In DNA form, the CDR3 reads TGTGCCAGCAGCTTGGCCGGGGTGAGCTATGGCTACACCTTC.

Concerning this clonotype: This clone may be a read error of a much larger clone one base away. This sequence joins TRBV10-3 and TRBJ2-1, with 9 bases aligning to TRBD1. The trim removed 0 bases at V and 8 bases at J, leaving 8 bases unmatched. The CDR3 contains 16 residues. CDR1 is ENHRY, CDR2 SYGVKD, per germline. CDR3 region: CAISESPGQGYDEQFF. DNA for the CDR3: TGTGCCATCAGTGAGTCCCCGGGACAGGGATACGATGAGCAGTTCTTC.

V is TRBV20-1 and J is TRBJ2-7; no firm D call. Germline CDR1 and CDR2: DFQATT and SNEGSKA (reference sequence). This CDR3 has 12 amino acids. Between the trimmed V and J ends, which lost 7 bases and 7 bases, there was a span of 17 bases. As DNA, the CDR3 is TGCAGTGTTAAGCCCTCTTACGATGAGCAGTACTTC. Protein sequence: CSVKPSYDEQYF.

This clonotype appeared a few times. The rearrangement uses TRBV5-1 and TRBJ2-3; D unclear. Trimming removed 2 bases from V and 1 base from J, with 8 bases in between. Germline assignment: CDR1 SGHRS and CDR2 YFSETQ. The CDR3 is 14 amino acids. CDR3 in amino acids: CASSLNPGTDTQYF. CDR3 bases: TGCGCCAGCAGCTTAAATCCCGGCACAGATACGCAGTATTTT.

This clonotype was detected a few times. The rearrangement joins TRBV6-1 to TRBJ2-7; D remains ambiguous. The CDR3 spans 14 residues. V was trimmed by 4 bases and J by 4 bases, leaving 14 bases between them. Germline CDR1 MNHNS, CDR2 SASEGT. CDR3 nucleotide sequence: TGTGCCAGCAGTGGATTACCCCATATATACGAGCAGTACTTC. It specifies CASSGLPHIYEQYF.

This chain uses TRBV20-1 with TRBJ2-5, with D perhaps matching TRBD2 (6 bases). Per the germline V gene, CDR1 is DFQATT and CDR2 is SNEGSKA (reference sequence). V was cut by 1 base and J by 5 bases, with 11 bases left in between. This CDR3 has 13 residues. This CDR3 reads CSARGIGGETQYF. The CDR3, as DNA: TGCAGTGCTAGAGGAATTGGGGGGGAGACCCAGTACTTC.

The CDR3 loop is CASSQGRGGAMDEQYF. DNA of the CDR3: TGTGCCAGCAGCCAGGGCCGAGGGGGGGCCATGGATGAGCAGTACTTC. J is TRBJ2-5 and V is TRBV4-2, with D possibly TRBD2 on 7 matching bases. V was pared by 3 bases and J by 11 bases, with 25 bases between. Germline CDR1 reads LGHNA; CDR2 reads YNFKEQ. CDR3 length equals 16 residues.

V gene TRBV7-2 combines with J gene TRBJ2-4; 7 bases are shared with TRBD1. Trimming at V came to 1 base and at J to 0 bases, leaving 6 bases not matched to a gene. Germline-derived CDR1 and CDR2 are SGHTA and FQGNSA. This CDR3 has 17 amino acids. The CDR3 region has the DNA TGTGCCAGCAGCTTAGGGGGACAGTTCCTAGCCAAAAACATTCAGTACTTC. Its protein product is CASSLGGQFLAKNIQYF.

The chain has TRBV2 and TRBJ2-1; D might be TRBD1 or TRBD2, each matching 5 bases. CDR1 is SNHLY, CDR2 FYNNEI, per germline. V shed 7 bases and J shed 1 base, with 14 bases lying between them. The length of the CDR3 is 15 residues. The CDR3 DNA sequence: TGTGCCAGCAATTCGGGACCAGGGTCCTACAATGAGCAGTTCTTC. Translation gives CASNSGPGSYNEQFF.

V is TRBV28 and J is TRBJ1-3, with no clear D. The germline V and J ends were trimmed by 3 bases and 0 bases, with 9 bases remaining between them. This CDR3 region has 15 residues. CDR1 is MDHEN, CDR2 SYDVKM, per germline. The CDR3 DNA follows: TGTGCCAGCAGTTTGATAGTCCCCTCTGGAAACACCATATATTTT. It is translated as CASSLIVPSGNTIYF. Looking up the rest from reference TRBV28 and TRBJ1-3 gives the full variable domain: DVKVTQSSRYLVKRTGEKVFLECVQDMDHENMFWYRQDPGLGLRLIYFSYDVKMKEKGDIPEGYSVSREKKERFSLILESASTNQTSMYLCASSLIVPSGNTIYFGEGSWLTVV.